The clone carrying this T cell receptor beta chain was recorded a few times. This record belongs to a study of CD8+CD57+ T cells in acquired aplastic anemia. In patients chosen for sequencing, flow cytometry had shown CD8+CD57+ cell expansion. Patients, without exception, had severe acquired aplastic anemia. The blood sampling took place in patients who had so far received no therapy. Genomic DNA, serving as template, underwent TCR beta VDJ and CDR3 profiling. TCRdb re-called the reads with MiXCR, one entry per CDR3 protein. Of 150,000 to 200,000 distinct CDR3 sequences in the sample, roughly 50% were seen once. Deletions cut 3 bases from V and 3 bases from J, with 9 bases between. The V gene's germline CDR1 is DFQATT and CDR2 SNEGSKA (reference sequence). The CDR3 runs to 12 residues.

V and J are TRBV20-1 and TRBJ2-7; D uncertain. The clonotype originates from a human donor with aplastic anemia. The sample was sorted CD4+, CD8+, or CD8+CD57+ T cells (not recorded which) from PBMCs. CDR3 sequence reads: CSASGRNYEQYF. The DNA of the CDR3 is TGCAGTGCTAGTGGTCGTAACTACGAGCAGTACTTC.